This section outlines one T cell receptor (beta chain) sequence together with its context. The sample comes from a study of blood T cell repertoires in COVID-19. Germline V gene sequence: CDR1 MNHEY, CDR2 SVGEGT. Trimming at V came to 4 bases and at J to 1 base, leaving 7 bases not matched to a gene. The CDR3 has 16 amino acids. Using immunoSEQ multiplex PCR, the repertoire was profiled, and TCRdb retains in-frame clones only, with some absent. The sample lists about 250,000 clones; 89% were seen once. The clonotype originates from a woman in her thirties or forties who had recovered from COVID-19. The chain uses TRBV6-2 or TRBV6-3 and TRBJ1-1, with 9 bases that match TRBD1. Sequenced: peripheral blood. This chain's CDR3 is CASSSQQGARNTEAFF. In nucleotides, the CDR3 is TGTGCCAGCAGTTCCCAACAGGGGGCGCGGAACACTGAAGCTTTCTTT.